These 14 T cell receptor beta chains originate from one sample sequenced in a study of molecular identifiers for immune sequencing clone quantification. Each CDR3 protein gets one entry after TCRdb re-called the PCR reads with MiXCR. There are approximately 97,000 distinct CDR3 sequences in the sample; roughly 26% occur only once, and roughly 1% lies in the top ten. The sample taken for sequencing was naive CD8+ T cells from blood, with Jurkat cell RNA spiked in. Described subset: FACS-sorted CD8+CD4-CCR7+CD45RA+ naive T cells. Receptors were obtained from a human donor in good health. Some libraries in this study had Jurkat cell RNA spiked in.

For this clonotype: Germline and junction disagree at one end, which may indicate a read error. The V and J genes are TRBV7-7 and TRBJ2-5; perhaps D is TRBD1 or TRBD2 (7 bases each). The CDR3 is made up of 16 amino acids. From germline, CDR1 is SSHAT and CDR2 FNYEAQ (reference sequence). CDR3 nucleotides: TGTGCTAGCAGCTTAGCAGGGGGGGGTCCCCAAGAGACCCAGTACTTC. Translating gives CASSLAGGGPQETQYF.

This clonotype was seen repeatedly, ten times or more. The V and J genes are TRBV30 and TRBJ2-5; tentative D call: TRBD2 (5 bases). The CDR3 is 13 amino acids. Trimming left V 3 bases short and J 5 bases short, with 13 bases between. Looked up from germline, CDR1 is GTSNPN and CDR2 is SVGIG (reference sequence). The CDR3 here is CAWSRSTGETQYF. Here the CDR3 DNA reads TGTGCCTGGAGCAGGAGTACGGGGGAGACCCAGTACTTC.

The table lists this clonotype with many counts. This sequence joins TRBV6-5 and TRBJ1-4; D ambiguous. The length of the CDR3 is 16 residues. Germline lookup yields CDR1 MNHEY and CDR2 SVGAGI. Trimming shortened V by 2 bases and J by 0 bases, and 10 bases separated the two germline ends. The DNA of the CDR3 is TGTGCCAGCAGTTACGCGACACGCGCAACTAATGAAAAACTGTTTTTT. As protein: CASSYATRATNEKLFF.

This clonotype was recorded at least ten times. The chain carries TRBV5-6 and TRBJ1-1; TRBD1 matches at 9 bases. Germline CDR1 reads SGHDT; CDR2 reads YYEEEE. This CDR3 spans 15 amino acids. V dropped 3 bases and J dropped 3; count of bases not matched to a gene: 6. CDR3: CASSSTGTGYTEAFF. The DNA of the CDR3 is TGTGCCAGCAGCTCTACCGGGACAGGGTACACTGAAGCTTTCTTT.

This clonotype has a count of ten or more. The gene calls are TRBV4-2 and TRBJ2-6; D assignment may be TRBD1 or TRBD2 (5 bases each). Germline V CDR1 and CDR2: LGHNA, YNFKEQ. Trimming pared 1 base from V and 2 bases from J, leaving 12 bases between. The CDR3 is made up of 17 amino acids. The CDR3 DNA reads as TGTGCCAGCAGCCAAGGTTTAGGGGACCCTGGGGCCAACGTCCTGACTTTC. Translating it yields CASSQGLGDPGANVLTF.

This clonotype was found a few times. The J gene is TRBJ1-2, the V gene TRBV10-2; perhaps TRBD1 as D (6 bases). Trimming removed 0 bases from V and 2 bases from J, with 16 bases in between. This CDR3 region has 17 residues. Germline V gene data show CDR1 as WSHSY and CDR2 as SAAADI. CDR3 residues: CASSESTWQGGNYGYTF. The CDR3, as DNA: TGCGCCAGCAGTGAGTCGACTTGGCAAGGGGGGAACTATGGCTACACCTTC.

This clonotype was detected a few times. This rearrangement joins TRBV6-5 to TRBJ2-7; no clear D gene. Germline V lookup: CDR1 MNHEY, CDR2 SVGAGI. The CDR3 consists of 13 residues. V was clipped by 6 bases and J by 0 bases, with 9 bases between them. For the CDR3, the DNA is TGTGCCAGCAGCTACATGAGCTCCTACGAGCAGTACTTC. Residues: CASSYMSSYEQYF.

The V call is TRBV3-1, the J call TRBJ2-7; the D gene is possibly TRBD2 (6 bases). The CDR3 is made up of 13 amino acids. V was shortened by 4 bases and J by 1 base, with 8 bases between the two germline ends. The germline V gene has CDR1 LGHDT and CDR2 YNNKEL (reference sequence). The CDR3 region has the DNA TGTGCCAGCAGCCGAGGGACTTCCTACGAGCAGTACTTC. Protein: CASSRGTSYEQYF.

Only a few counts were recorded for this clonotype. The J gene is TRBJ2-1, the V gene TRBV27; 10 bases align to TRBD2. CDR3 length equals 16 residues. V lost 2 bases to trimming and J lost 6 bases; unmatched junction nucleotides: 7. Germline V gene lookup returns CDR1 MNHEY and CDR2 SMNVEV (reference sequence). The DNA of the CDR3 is TGTGCCAGCAGTTTACTAGCGGGGGAAACTGCCAATGAGCAGTTCTTC. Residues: CASSLLAGETANEQFF.

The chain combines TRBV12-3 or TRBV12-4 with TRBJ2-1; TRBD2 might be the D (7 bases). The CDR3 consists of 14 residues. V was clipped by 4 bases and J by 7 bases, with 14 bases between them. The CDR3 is CASSWGGVVNEQFF. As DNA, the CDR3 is TGTGCCAGCAGTTGGGGGGGCGTTGTAAATGAGCAGTTCTTC.

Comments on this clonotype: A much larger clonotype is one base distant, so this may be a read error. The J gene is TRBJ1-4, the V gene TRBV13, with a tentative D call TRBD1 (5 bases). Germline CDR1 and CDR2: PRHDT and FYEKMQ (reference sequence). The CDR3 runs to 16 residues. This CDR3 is CTSSLGTNGANEKLFF. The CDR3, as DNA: TGTACCAGCAGCCTCGGGACCAATGGGGCTAATGAAAAACTGTTTTTT.

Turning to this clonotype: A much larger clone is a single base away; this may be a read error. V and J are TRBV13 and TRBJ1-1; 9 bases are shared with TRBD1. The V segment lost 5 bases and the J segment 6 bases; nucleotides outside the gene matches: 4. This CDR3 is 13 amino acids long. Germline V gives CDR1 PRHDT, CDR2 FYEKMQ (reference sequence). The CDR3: CASSPGQGAEAFF. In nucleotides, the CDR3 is TGTGCCAGCAGCCCGGGACAGGGTGCTGAAGCTTTCTTT.

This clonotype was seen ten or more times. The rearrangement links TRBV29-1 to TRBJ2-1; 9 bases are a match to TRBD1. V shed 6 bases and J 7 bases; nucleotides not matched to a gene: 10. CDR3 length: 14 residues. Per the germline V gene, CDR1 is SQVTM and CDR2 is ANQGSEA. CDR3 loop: CSVRTGQGFNEQFF. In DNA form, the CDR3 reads TGCAGCGTCCGGACGGGACAGGGTTTTAATGAGCAGTTCTTC.

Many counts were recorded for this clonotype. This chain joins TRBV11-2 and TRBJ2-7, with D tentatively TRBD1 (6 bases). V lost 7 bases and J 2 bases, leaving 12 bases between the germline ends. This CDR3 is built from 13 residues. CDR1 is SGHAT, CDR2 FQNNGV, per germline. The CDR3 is CASTPGAAYEQYF. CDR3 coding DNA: TGTGCCAGCACCCCAGGGGCGGCCTACGAGCAGTACTTC.